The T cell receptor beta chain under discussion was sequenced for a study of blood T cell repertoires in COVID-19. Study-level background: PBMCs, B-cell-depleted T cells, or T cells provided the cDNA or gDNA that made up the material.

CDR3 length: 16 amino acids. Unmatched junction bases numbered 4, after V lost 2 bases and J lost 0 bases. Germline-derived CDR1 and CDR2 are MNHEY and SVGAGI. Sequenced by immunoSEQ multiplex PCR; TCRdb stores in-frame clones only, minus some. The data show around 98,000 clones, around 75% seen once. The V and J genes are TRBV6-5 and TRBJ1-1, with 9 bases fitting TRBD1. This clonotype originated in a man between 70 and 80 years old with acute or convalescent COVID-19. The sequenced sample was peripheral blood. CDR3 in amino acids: CASSYLRDRVNTEAFF. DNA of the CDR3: TGTGCCAGCAGTTACCTCCGGGACAGGGTGAACACTGAAGCTTTCTTT.